These 5 T cell receptor beta chains share one sample of origin, sequenced in a study of T-cell memory formation after mild COVID-19. TCRdb used MiXCR to reprocess the 5' RACE reads, holding one entry per CDR3 protein. Of about 180,000 distinct CDR3 sequences listed, 16% are singletons. The source material was PBMCs or a T cell subset sorted from them (not recorded which). These receptors were collected from an adult woman who had mild COVID-19 (a few samples of this study predate the infection). Cell type and time point are not known.

This clonotype was seen at least ten times. This chain links TRBV12-3 or TRBV12-4 with TRBJ2-5, with 7 bases that match TRBD1. The CDR3 runs 15 residues. J gave up 0 bases and V 5 bases, and 6 bases lay outside the gene matches. CDR3 in amino acids: CASSLAGTDQETQYF. Written as DNA, the CDR3 is TGTGCCAGCAGTCTCGCCGGGACAGACCAAGAGACCCAGTACTTC.

V and J are TRBV5-1 and TRBJ1-6; a possible D gene is TRBD1 (5 bases). V dropped 0 bases and J dropped 10 bases, with 11 bases sitting between them. CDR1 is SGHRS and CDR2 is YFSETQ in the germline V gene. The CDR3 is made up of 14 amino acids. This CDR3 reads CASSLERGNSPLHF. The CDR3 region has the DNA TGCGCCAGCAGCTTGGAACGGGGGAACTCACCCCTCCACTTT.

The chain recombines TRBV5-1 with TRBJ2-3, with D maybe TRBD1 (5 bases). Germline V gives CDR1 SGHRS, CDR2 YFSETQ. This CDR3 has 14 amino acids. Trimming stripped 0 bases from V and 6 bases from J, with 11 bases between. CDR3 in amino acids: CASSLGLAGDTQYF. CDR3 coding DNA: TGCGCCAGCAGCTTGGGACTGGCAGGGGATACGCAGTATTTT. Variable domain in full (rest from reference TRBV5-1 and TRBJ2-3): KAGVTQTPRYLIKTRGQQVTLSCSPISGHRSVSWYQQTPGQGLQFLFEYFSETQRNKGNFPGRFSGRQFSNSRSEMNVSTLELGDSALYLCASSLGLAGDTQYFGPGTRLTVL.

The chain uses TRBV14 and TRBJ2-1; 8 bases fit TRBD1. This CDR3 region has 15 residues. Germline CDR1 is SGHDN and CDR2 is FVKESK. The trim removed 4 bases at V and 2 bases at J, leaving 4 bases unmatched. In nucleotides, the CDR3 is TGTGCCAGCAGCCGTCCAGGGGGCACCTACAATGAGCAGTTCTTC. Amino acids: CASSRPGGTYNEQFF.

This chain uses TRBV20-1 with TRBJ2-1, with a weak D call TRBD2 (6 bases). Germline assignment: CDR1 DFQATT and CDR2 SNEGSKA (reference sequence). The CDR3 sequence is 16 residues long. V was trimmed by 2 bases and J by 0 bases, leaving 14 bases between them. The CDR3 spells CSARPGLPSSYNEQFF. The CDR3 nucleotides are TGCAGTGCTAGACCGGGACTCCCGAGCTCCTACAATGAGCAGTTCTTC.